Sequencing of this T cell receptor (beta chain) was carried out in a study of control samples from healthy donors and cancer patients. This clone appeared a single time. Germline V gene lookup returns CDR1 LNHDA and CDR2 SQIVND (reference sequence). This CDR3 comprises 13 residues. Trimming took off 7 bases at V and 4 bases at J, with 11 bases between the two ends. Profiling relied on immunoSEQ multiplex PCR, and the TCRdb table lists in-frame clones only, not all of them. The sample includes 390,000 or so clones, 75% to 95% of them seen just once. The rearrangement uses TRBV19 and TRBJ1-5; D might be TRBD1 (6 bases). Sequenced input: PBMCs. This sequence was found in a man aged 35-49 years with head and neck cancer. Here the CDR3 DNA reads TGTGCCAGTAAAGACAGGACGAATCAGCCCCAGCATTTT. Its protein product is CASKDRTNQPQHF.